This TCR beta chain was sequenced for a study of shared clonotypes between healthy human individuals (dated by TCRdb to 2020 to 2021). Looking at the study overall: The cohort comprised a couple of women and three men aged 18 to 49 years. For each donor, CD4 naive and CD4 memory were each run on three plates, CD8 naive on two plates, and CD8 memory on one plate. To estimate repertoire size and how much clonotype sharing occurs between individuals, the study deeply sequenced the blood TCR repertoires of five healthy adults. Libraries were prepared and TCR repertoires were sequenced by different laboratories using diverse techniques, in order to increase sequencing depth and limit assay-specific biases. Per donor, leukapheresis produced somewhere between about 0.94 and 9 billion PBMCs. Overall study outcomes, separate from this receptor: The genetic and exposure-history diversity represented was limited by the small number of donors. Rarefaction of sorted-subset datasets indicated incomplete sequencing despite the large sequencing depth. When several donors were compared, the shared fraction of clonotypes was about 5% for naive CD4, over 3% for naive CD8, 2% to 2.5% for memory CD4, and around 0.37% for memory CD8. Naive subsets generally had larger estimated clonotype richness than memory subsets. Clonotypes shared by all four sorted-subset donors showed higher generation probabilities than non-shared clonotypes. Sampling was restricted to blood, and TCR repertoires in tissue are likely to differ from TCR repertoires in blood. Pairwise subsampling led to the expectation that sequencing depth would affect the degree of clonotype sharing among donors.

With regard to this clone: Its cognate antigen has yet to be identified. No quality values exist for individual bases; no much larger clone is one base distant.

Healthy HIV-negative adults with no recently reported acute infections or vaccinations were included as donors. Every donor was a Caucasian adult living in Nashville, Tennessee, USA. Magnetic negative selection was used to enrich CD4+ T cells, after which naive cells were positively selected on CD45RA and the negative fraction became the memory subset. Blood was obtained by leukapheresis, after which PBMCs were separated by Ficoll-Histopaque density gradient centrifugation and cryopreserved in liquid nitrogen vapor phase. Analytical flow cytometry was used to check the purity and quantity of each magnetically sorted T cell population. Genomic DNA was isolated from each sorted fraction and quantified by UV absorbance on a Nanodrop 2000c. Trimming at the junction amounts to 5 bases on V and 0 bases on J, and the germline ends lie 11 bases apart. Measured from the cysteine to the phenylalanine, the CDR3 is 15 residues long. Only the CDR3 DNA stays, 45 bases, in frame from base 1. Sequences MDHEN (CDR1) and SYDVKM (CDR2) are obtained from the germline V gene.

Using the deep immunoSEQ assay, TCR CDR3 regions were amplified from genomic DNA by multiplex PCR. For each cell subset, the extracted genomic DNA was distributed evenly across all wells of several immunoSEQ 96-well plates, and each plate served as one replicate. For sorted subsets, about 200 ng genomic DNA, equal to 30,000 or so T cell genomes, was loaded into each replicate PCR. Purified libraries were quantified with a Qubit 3.0 fluorometer, sized on a Bioanalyzer 2100, and re-quantified with the KAPA Library Quantification kit. Every immunoSEQ 96-well plate was sequenced on a dedicated single-read 150-cycle Illumina NextSeq 550 flow cell. As for how the authors treated the data: Because only junctional sequences without quality scores were contained in the immunoSEQ output, filtering matching that applied to full-length reads could not be performed. Sequences were annotated with PyIR, a Python wrapper for IgBLAST v1.9, and V/J genes and CDR3 were assigned using IMGT germline references. Any read was removed if the V/J assignment was weak (E-value above 1e-6), the CDR3 was missing, or the read contained stop codons, out-of-frame junctions, or ambiguous translated residues. V3J clonotypes were defined by identical inferred V gene, J gene, and CDR3 amino acid sequence. Percentage overlap between repertoires was computed as shared unique clonotypes divided by the size of the smaller repertoire. RTK rarefaction, the Chao1 estimator, and Recon v2.1 estimates of unobserved clonotypes were used to assess repertoire richness. Generation probabilities for all TCRbeta clonotypes obtained by the gDNA method from a few donors were computed using OLGA. The table was pulled from immuneACCESS by TCRdb, which kept in-frame rearrangements only. Such tables lose some clones; where checked, under half of the loss comes from unresolved V genes, and the rest has no known cause. V and J calls and clone size are given by that table; D and trimming were obtained from the DNA. This sample is represented by 2 million to 2.5 million clones; more than 85% of them were singletons. Together, the top ten hold roughly 0.36% of the sample.

Recombination joined TRBV28 with TRBJ1-5; the D gene is possibly TRBD1, with 5 bases matching. The sequencing input was naive CD4+ T cells from PBMCs. The sample's cell subset or site label is to be understood as: CD45RA+ positively selected. This sequence was found in a man younger than 35 in good health. Some clones in this sample may be carry-over from other donors' samples. The sequenced DNA: TGTGCCAGCAGTCGTTACGGGACTAGCAATCAGCCCCAGCATTTT. Translated, it gives CASSRYGTSNQPQHF.